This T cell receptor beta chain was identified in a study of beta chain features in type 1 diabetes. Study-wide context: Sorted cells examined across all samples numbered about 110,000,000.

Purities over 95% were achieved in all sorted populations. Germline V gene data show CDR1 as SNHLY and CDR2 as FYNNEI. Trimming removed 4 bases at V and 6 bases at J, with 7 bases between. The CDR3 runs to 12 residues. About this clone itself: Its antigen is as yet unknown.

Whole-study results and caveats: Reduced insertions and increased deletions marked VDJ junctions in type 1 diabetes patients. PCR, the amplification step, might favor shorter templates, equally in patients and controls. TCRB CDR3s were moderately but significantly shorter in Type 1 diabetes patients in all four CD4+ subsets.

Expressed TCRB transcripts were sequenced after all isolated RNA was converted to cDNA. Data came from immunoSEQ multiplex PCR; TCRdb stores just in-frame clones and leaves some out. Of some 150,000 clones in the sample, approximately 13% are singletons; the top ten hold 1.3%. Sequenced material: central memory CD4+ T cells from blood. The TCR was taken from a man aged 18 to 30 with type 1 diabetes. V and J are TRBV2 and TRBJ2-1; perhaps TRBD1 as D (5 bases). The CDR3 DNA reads TGTGCCAGCAGTGGACAGCTCAATGAGCAGTTCTTC. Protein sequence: CASSGQLNEQFF.